This T cell receptor (beta chain) was sequenced during a study of T-cell reconstitution after alpha-beta-depleted transplantation in children (dated by TCRdb to 2016 to 2017). Background on the whole study: Using TCR repertoire profiling, the study followed T-cell immune reconstitution in a quantitative way in children after TCRalphabeta/CD19-depleted allogeneic hematopoietic cell transplantation. Overall study results and their limits: In some patients, the high TCRbeta diversity seen at day 60 was put down to recipient T cells and intrathymic progenitors that had survived conditioning. Over subsequent months, a decline in hyperexpanded clone frequencies was noted, and after one year, T-cell counts and TCRbeta diversity were mostly ascribed to newly produced T cells. The apparently early alphabetaT-cell count recovery about two months after transplant was reportedly dependent on only several hundred rapidly expanded clones derived from non-depleted graft cells.

Library preparation used PCR. TCRdb records Illumina HiSeq 2500 as the sequencer. TCR libraries were prepared with molecular barcoding, using unique molecular identifiers to normalize TCRbeta repertoire quantification. TCRdb reworked the public reads: Q25 trimming with fastp, MiXCR clone assembly, productive beta chains retained. Rows with a matching CDR3 protein are joined into one entry that keeps the most common DNA and genes. This sample is represented by 97,000 or so distinct CDR3 sequences; over 6% of them were singletons. The top ten constitute about a sixth of the sample. The CDR3 holds 15 amino acids from the cysteine to the phenylalanine. The read is trimmed to its CDR3 DNA, 45 bases read in frame from base 1. Trimmed from V: 4 bases; trimmed from J: 1 base; junction bases lacking a gene match: 5. CDR1 ENHRY and CDR2 SYGVKD are derived from the germline V gene. Reading the label with the study, this specimen's treatment or condition is: allogeneic hematopoietic cell transplantation with graft depleted of TCRalphabeta T cells and CD19 B cells. Transplant recipients were children who received TCRalphabeta/CD19-depleted allogeneic hematopoietic cell grafts.

This clonotype has just a few counts. Which antigen it targets is not known. Base qualities are missing; no much larger clone stands one base away. This TCR came from a boy younger than 10 with acute lymphoblastic leukemia, due to receive a stem cell transplant. The sample was PBMCs, taken before TCRalphabeta/CD19-depleted stem cell transplant. In this chain, TRBV10-3 is recombined with TRBJ1-2; 8 bases in between match TRBD1. The nucleotide sequence reads TGTGCCATCAGTGGGGGACAGGATCTTAACTATGGCTACACCTTC. This codes for CAISGGQDLNYGYTF.